These 26 T cell receptor beta chains were all obtained from the same sample, sequenced in a study of shared clonotypes between healthy human individuals. TCRdb's copy holds only in-frame clones and misses some; the assay was immunoSEQ multiplex PCR. The repertoire holds more than 2,000,000 clones, with around 94% as singletons. Sequencing was carried out using naive CD4+ T cells sorted from blood. Subset defined: CD45RA+ positively selected. The receptors originated from a man aged 18 to 35 in good health.

The V and J genes are TRBV11-2 and TRBJ1-1, with a weak D call TRBD1 (5 bases). The CDR3 contains 16 residues. The germline V gene encodes CDR1 SGHAT and CDR2 FQNNGV. Trimming removed 1 base from V and 4 bases from J, with 16 bases in between. CDR3 in DNA: TGTGCCAGCAGCTTAGGTTTGGGACCTGAGGGCACTGAAGCTTTCTTT. This sequence encodes CASSLGLGPEGTEAFF.

Worth noting for this clone: This same CDR3 is encoded by further DNA sequences in the sample. The chain combines TRBV7-2 with TRBJ1-5; 10 nucleotides agree with TRBD1. Germline CDR1 reads SGHTA; CDR2 reads FQGNSA. The CDR3 sequence is 15 residues long. V lost 6 bases, J lost 1 base, and 3 bases stayed unmatched. The CDR3 DNA sequence: TGTGCCAGCAGTCTGACAGGGGGCAGCAATCAGCCCCAGCATTTT. It specifies CASSLTGGSNQPQHF.

The chain carries TRBV7-3 and TRBJ2-1; no clear D. V shed 3 bases and J shed 0 bases, with 9 bases lying between them. Germline V gives CDR1 SGHTA, CDR2 FQGTGA. The CDR3 is 15 residues long. The CDR3 DNA sequence: TGTGCCAGCAGCTTCCTTCCGAGCTCCTACAATGAGCAGTTCTTC. Protein: CASSFLPSSYNEQFF.

Only one count was recorded for this clone. This chain connects TRBV2 to TRBJ1-2; D gene unclear. The germline V gene encodes CDR1 SNHLY and CDR2 FYNNEI. CDR3 length: 13 residues. Trimming removed 5 bases at V and 2 bases at J, with 9 bases between. The CDR3 DNA reads as TGTGCCAGCAGTATGTCCAGCAACTATGGCTACACCTTC. Amino acids: CASSMSSNYGYTF.

The chain employs TRBV30 and TRBJ2-1, with D tentatively TRBD1 or TRBD2 (5 bases each). V dropped 7 bases and J dropped 6 bases, with 16 bases sitting between them. The CDR3 length is 13 residues. Germline CDR1 GTSNPN, CDR2 SVGIG (reference sequence). The CDR3 nucleotides read TGTGCCTTAACCGGGACCGCGCGCAATGAGCAGTTCTTC. This encodes CALTGTARNEQFF.

The V call is TRBV9, the J call TRBJ2-7, with a possible D match to TRBD1 (6 bases). This CDR3 region has 14 residues. The V end lost 1 base, the J end lost 6 bases, and 14 bases lay between the germline ends. Germline CDR1 reads SGDLS; CDR2 reads YYNGEE. CDR3 amino acids: CASSVSWGPSEQYF. As DNA, the CDR3 is TGTGCCAGCAGCGTAAGTTGGGGGCCCTCCGAGCAGTACTTC.

The V and J genes are TRBV30 and TRBJ1-4, with D unresolved. The V end was cut by 1 base, the J end by 0 bases, with 12 bases between. The germline V gene has CDR1 GTSNPN and CDR2 SVGIG (reference sequence). The CDR3 consists of 16 residues. CDR3 coding DNA: TGTGCCTGGAGTGGAAAGGACGCTGCAACTAATGAAAAACTGTTTTTT. Translation gives CAWSGKDAATNEKLFF.

The chain joins TRBV7-9 to TRBJ1-2; 8 bases line up with TRBD1. Germline V gives CDR1 SEHNR, CDR2 FQNEAQ (reference sequence). J gave up 8 bases and V 2 bases, and 7 bases lay outside the gene matches. CDR3 length equals 14 residues. The CDR3 reads CASSLRDRSSGYTF. Written as DNA, the CDR3 is TGTGCCAGCAGCTTAAGGGACAGGTCGAGCGGCTACACCTTC.

This chain links TRBV5-6 with TRBJ2-7, with TRBD2 identical over 11 bases. The CDR3 length is 14 residues. With 3 bases clipped from V and 3 bases from J, the junction kept 2 bases outside the gene matches. Germline CDR1 SGHDT, CDR2 YYEEEE. CDR3 coding DNA: TGTGCCAGCAGCTCGGGACTAGCGGTCTACGAGCAGTACTTC. Translation: CASSSGLAVYEQYF.

This chain joins TRBV7-2 and TRBJ1-3; no clear D. CDR3 length: 16 amino acids. The germline V gene encodes CDR1 SGHTA and CDR2 FQGNSA. Trimming removed 1 base at V and 0 bases at J, with 10 bases between. CDR3 sequence (DNA): TGTGCCAGCAGCTTAGATAACGGGCGCTCTGGAAACACCATATATTTT. This translates into CASSLDNGRSGNTIYF.

This clone occurred once. This chain links TRBV6-1 with TRBJ2-1, with 8 bases fitting TRBD2. CDR3 length equals 15 residues. Trimming removed 4 bases from V and 6 bases from J; junction bases left unmatched: 8. Germline values: CDR1 MNHNS, CDR2 SASEGT. CDR3 DNA: TGTGCCAGCAGTGTCGAACTAGCGGTTATCAATGAGCAGTTCTTC. The encoded protein is CASSVELAVINEQFF.

CDR3: CAISASGGINEKLFF. CDR3 nucleotide sequence: TGTGCCATCAGCGCTTCGGGGGGAATAAATGAAAAACTGTTTTTT. V and J are TRBV10-3 and TRBJ1-4; a possible D gene is TRBD1 (5 bases). Germline-derived CDR1 and CDR2 are ENHRY and SYGVKD. V was shortened by 6 bases and J by 5 bases, with 16 bases between the two germline ends. There are 15 residues in the CDR3.

The J gene is TRBJ1-6, the V gene TRBV28; D may be TRBD1 (6 bases). The CDR3 covers 13 residues. The V and J ends lost 8 bases and 4 bases respectively, with 9 bases between them. Per germline, CDR1 MDHEN and CDR2 SYDVKM. DNA of the CDR3: TGTGCCAGCCTAAGGGGGTATAATTCACCCCTCCACTTT. This encodes CASLRGYNSPLHF.

The chain recombines TRBV5-1 with TRBJ2-2; no definite D call. Germline lookup yields CDR1 SGHRS and CDR2 YFSETQ. V shed 0 bases and J shed 0 bases, with 6 bases lying between them. The length of the CDR3 is 15 residues. The DNA of the CDR3 is TGCGCCAGCAGCTTGGGGTTTCCGAACACCGGGGAGCTGTTTTTT. This gives the protein CASSLGFPNTGELFF.

The chain combines TRBV28 with TRBJ1-2; D is undetermined. The length of the CDR3 is 14 residues. V lost 5 bases, J lost 8 bases, and 18 bases lay in between. In germline, CDR1 is MDHEN, CDR2 SYDVKM. In DNA, the CDR3 is TGTGCCAGCAGTCCCCCGGGGTCTCGGCTAGGCTACACCTTC. It encodes CASSPPGSRLGYTF.

V is TRBV18 and J is TRBJ1-3; unclear D gene. Trimming left V 3 bases short and J 0 bases short, with 6 bases between. Germline lookup yields CDR1 KGHSH and CDR2 LQKENI. The CDR3 sequence is 14 residues long. Here the CDR3 reads CASSPQYSGNTIYF. As DNA, the CDR3 is TGTGCCAGCTCACCGCAGTACTCTGGAAACACCATATATTTT.

Regarding this clone: Within the sample, other DNA sequences also encode this same CDR3. The chain joins TRBV28 to TRBJ1-2; 7 nucleotides line up with TRBD1. This CDR3 has 13 amino acids. CDR1 and CDR2 (germline): MDHEN, SYDVKM. V lost 4 bases to trimming and J lost 5 bases; unmatched junction nucleotides: 4. The CDR3 DNA reads as TGTGCCAGCAGTTCAGGGGGAAGGTATGGCTACACCTTC. This encodes CASSSGGRYGYTF.

The rearrangement joins TRBV5-1 to TRBJ1-1; D possibly corresponds to TRBD1 (6 bases). CDR1 and CDR2 (germline): SGHRS, YFSETQ. The CDR3 loop spans 12 amino acids. V lost 4 bases and J lost 8, with 12 bases in between. The DNA of the CDR3 is TGCGCCAGCAGCCAGGACAGAGGAGAAGCTTTCTTT. Translated, it gives CASSQDRGEAFF. The variable domain in full, completed from reference TRBV5-1 and TRBJ1-1, reads KAGVTQTPRYLIKTRGQQVTLSCSPISGHRSVSWYQQTPGQGLQFLFEYFSETQRNKGNFPGRFSGRQFSNSRSEMNVSTLELGDSALYLCASSQDRGEAFFGQGTRLTVV.

This chain uses TRBV2 with TRBJ2-1; TRBD2 is a possible D gene (5 bases). The CDR3 contains 15 residues. CDR1 SNHLY and CDR2 FYNNEI come from the germline V gene. V lost 5 bases, J lost 1 base, and 12 bases lay in between. CDR3 nucleotides: TGTGCCAGCAGTCCGGACTGGCAGTCCTACAATGAGCAGTTCTTC. Residues: CASSPDWQSYNEQFF.

V usage is TRBV5-1 and J usage is TRBJ2-3, with D perhaps TRBD1 or TRBD2 (6 bases each). Looked up from germline, CDR1 is SGHRS and CDR2 is YFSETQ. The CDR3 consists of 15 residues. The V gene lost 4 bases and the J gene lost 0 bases, with 12 bases spanning the gap. CDR3 in DNA: TGCGCCAGCAGCGGAGGGGGGCCGAGCACAGATACGCAGTATTTT. Translation gives CASSGGGPSTDTQYF.

The rearrangement joins TRBV5-4 to TRBJ2-3; 11 nucleotides agree with TRBD2. Germline V gene lookup returns CDR1 SGHNT and CDR2 YYREEE (reference sequence). The trim removed 5 bases at V and 2 bases at J, leaving 1 base unmatched. The CDR3 loop spans 14 amino acids. The CDR3 is CASRGLAVTDTQYF. The CDR3 DNA is TGTGCCAGCAGGGGACTAGCGGTCACAGATACGCAGTATTTT.

The chain recombines TRBV10-3 with TRBJ2-2; 9 bases are shared with TRBD2. This CDR3 contains 17 residues. The germline V gene has CDR1 ENHRY and CDR2 SYGVKD. Losses at the gene ends were 7 bases for V and 3 bases for J; bases not matched to a gene: 12. This CDR3 reads CAINAEWVAGDTGELFF. The CDR3 DNA is TGTGCCATCAACGCGGAGTGGGTAGCGGGAGACACCGGGGAGCTGTTTTTT.

A remark on this clone: The sample contains more than one DNA sequence encoding this CDR3. The rearrangement uses TRBV5-1 and TRBJ2-7, with 9 positions matching TRBD1. CDR1 is SGHRS and CDR2 is YFSETQ in the germline V gene. Losses at the gene ends were 4 bases for V and 3 bases for J; bases not matched to a gene: 8. The CDR3 is 15 amino acids. The CDR3 sequence: CASSPTPGQGYEQYF. CDR3 sequence (DNA): TGCGCCAGCAGCCCAACCCCGGGACAGGGCTACGAGCAGTACTTC.

CDR3 nucleotides: TGTGCCAGAAGGGCGGGGATCGGCGGGGAGCTGTTTTTT. Protein: CARRAGIGGELFF. This sequence joins TRBV7-9 and TRBJ2-2; maybe TRBD2 (6 bases). CDR3 length equals 13 residues. Between the trimmed V and J ends, which lost 9 bases and 7 bases, there was a span of 15 bases. CDR1 and CDR2 from the germline V gene are SEHNR and FQNEAQ (reference sequence).

The chain joins TRBV5-1 to TRBJ2-5, with D uncertain. Germline CDR1 and CDR2: SGHRS and YFSETQ. There are 14 residues in the CDR3. The V end was cut by 4 bases, the J end by 2 bases, with 12 bases between. CDR3 sequence (DNA): TGCGCCAGCAGCCAGGCAACAGAGCAAGAGACCCAGTACTTC. Protein product: CASSQATEQETQYF.

The table lists this clone with a count of one. The rearrangement joins TRBV9 to TRBJ2-1, with D perhaps TRBD1 or TRBD2 (5 bases each). Trimming pared 2 bases from V and 8 bases from J, leaving 17 bases between. Germline V CDR1 and CDR2: SGDLS, YYNGEE. The CDR3 length is 15 residues. CDR3 sequence reads: CASSVLSGTSYEQFF. The DNA for the CDR3 is TGTGCCAGCAGCGTCCTATCCGGGACGTCATATGAGCAGTTCTTC. Full variable domain (outside the CDR3, taken from reference TRBV9 and TRBJ2-1): DSGVTQTPKHLITATGQRVTLRCSPRSGDLSVYWYQQSLDQGLQFLIQYYNGEERAKGNILERFSAQQFPDLHSELNLSSLELGDSALYFCASSVLSGTSYEQFFGPGTRLTVL.